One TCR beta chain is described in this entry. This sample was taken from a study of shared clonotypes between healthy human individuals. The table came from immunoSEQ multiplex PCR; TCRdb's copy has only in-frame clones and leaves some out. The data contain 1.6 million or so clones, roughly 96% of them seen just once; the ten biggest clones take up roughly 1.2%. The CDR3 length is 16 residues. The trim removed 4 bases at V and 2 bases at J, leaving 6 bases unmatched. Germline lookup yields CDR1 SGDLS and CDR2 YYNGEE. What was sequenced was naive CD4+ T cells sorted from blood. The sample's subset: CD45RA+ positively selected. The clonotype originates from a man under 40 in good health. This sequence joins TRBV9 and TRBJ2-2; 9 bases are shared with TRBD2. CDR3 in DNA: TGTGCCAGCAGCCCGAGACTAGCGGATAACACCGGGGAGCTGTTTTTT. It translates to CASSPRLADNTGELFF.